The clone carrying this T cell receptor (beta chain) was found many times. The antigen remains unidentified. Time point described: newly diagnosed GD, antithyroid drugs for less than 3 months. Scientists built the TCR library using RNA that was extracted from PBMCs. These data originate in a study of regulatory T cells in long-lasting Graves disease. Arm-PCR of CDR3 regions with iRepertoire HTBI primers generated TCR beta libraries. One entry per CDR3 protein results from TCRdb running MiXCR on the multiplex PCR reads. This repertoire shows around 320,000 distinct CDR3 sequences, approximately 16% found once; its top ten account for 25% to 30%. Study-wide results and limits: Examination was confined to peripheral blood, excluding thyroid tissue. Limited sample numbers may have lowered accuracy.

The CDR3 is 13 residues long. V trimming: 4 bases; J trimming: 5 bases; junction bases outside the gene matches: 5. Germline CDR1 reads SEHNR; CDR2 reads FQNEAQ (reference sequence). The same sample was also used in a study of T cells in Graves' hyperthyroidism and ophthalmopathy. That paper adds: Clinical symptoms, serum thyroxine and TRAb, thyroid ultrasound and orbital computed tomography together formed the diagnostic basis. The model predicted ophthalmopathy a median approximately seven months before onset.

This clonotype was obtained from a middle-aged man with Graves disease. The sequences come from peripheral blood mononuclear cells (PBMCs), collected at new diagnosis, from a patient treated with antithyroid drugs. This chain connects TRBV7-9 to TRBJ2-7; 7 nucleotides match TRBD1. The CDR3 coding sequence is TGTGCCAGCAGCTCGACAGGGACCCACGAGCAGTACTTC. This codes for CASSSTGTHEQYF.